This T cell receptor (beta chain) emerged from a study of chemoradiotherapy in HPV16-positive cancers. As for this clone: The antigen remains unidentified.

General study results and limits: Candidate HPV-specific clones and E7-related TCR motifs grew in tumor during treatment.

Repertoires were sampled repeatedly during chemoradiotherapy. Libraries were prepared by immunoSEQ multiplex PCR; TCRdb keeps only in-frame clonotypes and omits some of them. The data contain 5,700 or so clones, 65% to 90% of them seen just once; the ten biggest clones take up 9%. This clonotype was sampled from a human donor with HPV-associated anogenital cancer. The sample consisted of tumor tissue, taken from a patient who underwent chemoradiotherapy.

CDR3 coding DNA: TGTGCCAGCAGCCCCGGGGACAGGGGGGCTCACGAGCAGTACTTC. It translates to CASSPGDRGAHEQYF. J is TRBJ2-7 and V is TRBV9; 11 bases align to TRBD1. The length of the CDR3 is 15 residues. Germline V gene sequence: CDR1 SGDLS, CDR2 YYNGEE. After removal of 4 bases from V and 5 bases from J, the junction contained 8 bases not matched to a gene.